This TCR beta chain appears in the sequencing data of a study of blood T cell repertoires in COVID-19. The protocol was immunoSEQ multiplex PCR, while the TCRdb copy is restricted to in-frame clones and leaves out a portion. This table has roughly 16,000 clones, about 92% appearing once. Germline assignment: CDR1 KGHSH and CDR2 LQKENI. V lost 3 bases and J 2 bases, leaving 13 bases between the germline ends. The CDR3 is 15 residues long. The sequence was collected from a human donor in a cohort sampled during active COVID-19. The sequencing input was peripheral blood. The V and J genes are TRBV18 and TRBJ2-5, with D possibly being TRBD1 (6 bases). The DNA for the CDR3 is TGTGCCAGCTCACCTAGTCGGCAGGGGCAAGAGACCCAGTACTTC. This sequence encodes CASSPSRQGQETQYF.